Shown below are 9 T cell receptor beta chains from a single sample sequenced in a study of T cell repertoires in cytomegalovirus infection. TCRdb re-derived calls from the reads in MiXCR, one entry per CDR3 protein. This sample has 450,000 to 600,000 distinct CDR3 sequences, with approximately 10% found just once. The sample consisted of PBMCs. Receptor source: a human donor in good health (CMV status not recorded). Some clones in this sample may be carry-over from other donors' samples.

Many counts were recorded for this clonotype. The genes are TRBV5-1 and TRBJ2-7; the match to TRBD1 covers 7 bases. There are 14 residues in the CDR3. J lost 4 bases, V lost 1 base, and 5 bases had no gene match. Germline V gene sequence: CDR1 SGHRS, CDR2 YFSETQ. CDR3 in DNA: TGCGCCAGCAGCTTGCAGGGGGAGCCTTACGAGCAGTACTTC. Its protein is CASSLQGEPYEQYF.

The rearrangement uses TRBV3-1 and TRBJ1-1; 9 positions agree with TRBD1. V dropped 4 bases and J dropped 6; count of bases not matched to a gene: 3. Germline V gives CDR1 LGHDT, CDR2 YNNKEL (reference sequence). This CDR3 spans 13 amino acids. CDR3 region: CASSPRDRAEAFF. The CDR3 DNA reads as TGTGCCAGCAGCCCCCGGGACAGGGCTGAAGCTTTCTTT.

This clonotype was seen only a few times. The rearrangement links TRBV5-4 to TRBJ2-1; 8 bases are shared with TRBD1. The CDR3 length is 15 residues. With V trimmed by 0 bases and J by 6 bases, 5 bases remained unmatched. Germline lookup yields CDR1 SGHNT and CDR2 YYREEE (reference sequence). DNA for the CDR3: TGTGCCAGCAGCTTGGGGGGGACAGGCCGCAATGAGCAGTTCTTC. Encoded protein: CASSLGGTGRNEQFF.

This clonotype was seen ten or more times. The rearrangement links TRBV5-5 to TRBJ2-1; 8 positions agree with TRBD1. Per the germline V gene, CDR1 is SGHKS and CDR2 is YYEKEE (reference sequence). This CDR3 region has 14 residues. V lost 3 bases and J lost 7; bases outside the gene matches: 6. The CDR3 sequence: CASSWTGQANEQFF. The CDR3, as DNA: TGTGCCAGCAGCTGGACGGGACAGGCGAATGAGCAGTTCTTC.

The rearrangement uses TRBV30 and TRBJ2-1, with D uncertain. Per the germline V gene, CDR1 is GTSNPN and CDR2 is SVGIG (reference sequence). The CDR3 spans 11 residues. The germline V and J ends were trimmed by 2 bases and 10 bases, with 9 bases remaining between them. The DNA of the CDR3 is TGTGCCTGGAGTCCCCTTCTCGAGCAGTTCTTC. This codes for CAWSPLLEQFF.

V is TRBV3-1 and J is TRBJ2-1, with no clear D. CDR3 length equals 19 residues. The V and J ends lost 4 bases and 1 base respectively, with 23 bases between them. The germline CDR1 and CDR2 sequences are LGHDT and YNNKEL (reference sequence). This CDR3 is CASSLRPTDSYGSYNEQFF. The CDR3 nucleotides are TGTGCCAGCAGCCTAAGGCCAACTGACTCCTACGGGTCCTACAATGAGCAGTTCTTC.

This clonotype is a singleton in its sample. V usage is TRBV2 and J usage is TRBJ2-7; perhaps D is TRBD1 or TRBD2 (5 bases each). The ends were cut back, 5 bases at V and 0 bases at J, with 14 bases in the middle. From germline, CDR1 is SNHLY and CDR2 FYNNEI. This CDR3 spans 15 amino acids. The CDR3 nucleotides read TGTGCCAGCAGTCAACTTCCTGGGGGCTCCTACGAGCAGTACTTC. It translates to CASSQLPGGSYEQYF.

At least ten counts were recorded for this clonotype. The gene calls are TRBV2 and TRBJ2-5; TRBD1 agrees at 7 bases. The V gene end was trimmed by 6 bases and the J gene end by 5 bases; junction bases not matched to a gene: 9. This CDR3 has 14 residues. Germline V lookup: CDR1 SNHLY, CDR2 FYNNEI. The DNA of the CDR3 is TGTGCCAGCAGACCACAGGGCAGGGGGGAGACCCAGTACTTC. It encodes CASRPQGRGETQYF.

This clonotype was seen only a few times. The rearrangement links TRBV19 to TRBJ2-6; D gene unclear. Germline V gene lookup returns CDR1 LNHDA and CDR2 SQIVND (reference sequence). CDR3 size: 15 residues. Trimming left V 3 bases short and J 2 bases short, with 8 bases between. CDR3 DNA sequence: TGTGCCAGTAGTATGTTTGCAACTGGGGCCAACGTCCTGACTTTC. Protein sequence: CASSMFATGANVLTF.